The 15 T cell receptor beta chains below come from one sample, sequenced in a study of T-cell memory formation after mild COVID-19. MiXCR was run by TCRdb on the 5' RACE reads, yielding one entry per CDR3 protein. This sample yields under 550,000 distinct CDR3 sequences, of which roughly 18% are seen a single time; 10% to 15% belongs to the top ten. Sequenced material: PBMCs or a T cell subset sorted from them (not recorded which). The receptors shown here come from an adult woman who had mild COVID-19 (a few samples of this study predate the infection). Cell type and time point are not known.

This clonotype appeared a few times. The gene calls are TRBV6-6 and TRBJ2-3, with D tentatively TRBD1 or TRBD2 (5 bases each). Trimming stripped 7 bases from V and 0 bases from J, with 17 bases between. The CDR3 is made up of 16 amino acids. From germline, CDR1 is MNHNY and CDR2 SVGAGI (reference sequence). DNA for the CDR3: TGTGCCAGCACTCTTTCTTGGGGGATTAGCACAGATACGCAGTATTTT. Its translation: CASTLSWGISTDTQYF.

The V gene is TRBV4-3, the J gene TRBJ2-7; 10 positions match TRBD2. Germline CDR1 LGHNA, CDR2 YSLEER. The CDR3 covers 17 residues. The junction had 6 bases not matched to a gene; V was cut back by 1 base and J by 0 bases. The CDR3 reads CASSQGLAGLSSYEQYF. The CDR3, as DNA: TGCGCCAGCAGCCAAGGACTAGCGGGCCTTAGCTCCTACGAGCAGTACTTC.

This sequence joins TRBV4-1 and TRBJ1-1; tentatively, D is TRBD1 (5 bases). Germline assignment: CDR1 MGHRA and CDR2 YSYEKL. Trimming took off 7 bases at V and 8 bases at J, with 20 bases between the two ends. This CDR3 contains 14 residues. Here the CDR3 DNA reads TGCGCCAGCACCCTTTCCGGGACCCGGGAAGAAGCTTTCTTT. Residues: CASTLSGTREEAFF.

The V and J genes are TRBV9 and TRBJ2-3, with a tentative D call TRBD2 (6 bases). V was clipped by 2 bases and J by 6 bases, with 13 bases between them. Germline CDR1 SGDLS, CDR2 YYNGEE. This CDR3 comprises 14 residues. The CDR3 region has the DNA TGTGCCAGCAGCGTCTTGACGGGAGAGGATACGCAGTATTTT. Translation: CASSVLTGEDTQYF. The full variable domain, its missing parts supplied by reference TRBV9 and TRBJ2-3, is DSGVTQTPKHLITATGQRVTLRCSPRSGDLSVYWYQQSLDQGLQFLIQYYNGEERAKGNILERFSAQQFPDLHSELNLSSLELGDSALYFCASSVLTGEDTQYFGPGTRLTVL.

The chain recombines TRBV29-1 with TRBJ1-2; D gene ambiguous. The CDR3 totals 13 residues. V lost 4 bases and J lost 5, with 14 bases in between. Germline CDR1 is SQVTM and CDR2 is ANQGSEA. CDR3 in amino acids: CSVAGRTRYGYTF. CDR3 nucleotide sequence: TGCAGCGTTGCGGGTCGTACAAGATATGGCTACACCTTC.

This clonotype has only a few counts. V usage is TRBV7-6 and J usage is TRBJ2-1; D perhaps matches TRBD2 (6 bases). The germline V and J ends were trimmed by 2 bases and 0 bases, with 8 bases remaining between them. The CDR3 sequence is 15 residues long. Germline CDR1 SGHVS, CDR2 FNYEAQ. The CDR3 protein is CASSLSGHSYNEQFF. In nucleotides, the CDR3 is TGTGCCAGCAGCTTAAGCGGGCACTCCTACAATGAGCAGTTCTTC.

This clonotype was observed a handful of times. The chain recombines TRBV29-1 with TRBJ2-3; possibly TRBD1 for D (7 bases). V was shortened by 7 bases and J by 8 bases, with 22 bases between the two germline ends. Per germline, CDR1 SQVTM and CDR2 ANQGSEA. This CDR3 contains 14 residues. CDR3 loop: CSARQGGNGGTQYF. CDR3 DNA: TGCAGCGCCCGGCAGGGGGGAAATGGTGGTACGCAGTATTTT.

The table lists this clonotype with a few counts. The gene calls are TRBV7-2 and TRBJ2-5; D possibly corresponds to TRBD1 (6 bases). The ends were cut back, 1 base at V and 7 bases at J, with 19 bases in the middle. The germline CDR1 and CDR2 sequences are SGHTA and FQGNSA. The CDR3 runs to 16 residues. CDR3 protein: CASSLGAGTKSGTQYF. The DNA of the CDR3 is TGTGCCAGCAGCTTAGGAGCTGGGACAAAGTCTGGGACCCAGTACTTC.

The chain combines TRBV3-1 with TRBJ1-5; D not certain. Trimming removed 0 bases from V and 2 bases from J, with 11 bases in between. Germline CDR1 is LGHDT and CDR2 is YNNKEL (reference sequence). The CDR3 is 16 residues long. The chain's CDR3 is CASSQDGGVGNQPQHF. In nucleotides, the CDR3 is TGTGCCAGCAGCCAAGATGGTGGGGTAGGCAATCAGCCCCAGCATTTT. Full variable domain (outside the CDR3, taken from reference TRBV3-1 and TRBJ1-5): DTAVSQTPKYLVTQMGNDKSIKCEQNLGHDTMYWYKQDSKKFLKIMFSYNNKELIINETVPNRFSPKSPDKAHLNLHINSLELGDSAVYFCASSQDGGVGNQPQHFGDGTRLSIL.

This clonotype was detected only a few times. The rearrangement joins TRBV6-5 to TRBJ2-7; possibly TRBD1 for D (6 bases). Trimming removed 6 bases at V and 0 bases at J, with 15 bases between. Germline V CDR1 and CDR2: MNHEY, SVGAGI. The CDR3 has 15 residues. CDR3 residues: CASSKPRGSSYEQYF. The CDR3 DNA sequence: TGTGCCAGCAGCAAGCCCAGGGGCAGCTCCTACGAGCAGTACTTC.

The table lists this clonotype with many counts. The chain has TRBV7-9 and TRBJ1-2, with a possible D match to TRBD1 (5 bases). The CDR3 loop spans 16 amino acids. V was clipped by 5 bases and J by 4 bases, with 20 bases between them. Germline V gene sequence: CDR1 SEHNR, CDR2 FQNEAQ (reference sequence). CDR3 bases: TGTGCCAGCAGCAAACTTGCAGGGCAAGAATTCTATGGCTACACCTTC. It yields the protein CASSKLAGQEFYGYTF.

The table lists this clonotype with a few counts. At one boundary the junction diverges from the germline segment, which might be a read error. This rearrangement joins TRBV6-5 to TRBJ2-7, with D maybe TRBD2 (7 bases). The CDR3 spans 17 residues. CDR1 is MNHEY, CDR2 SVGAGI, per germline. DNA for the CDR3: TGTGCCAGCAGTCACTCCCCCCTTCGGGGGGCGGCGGCTGAGCAGTACTTC. Translated, it gives CASSHSPLRGAAAEQYF.

This clonotype was counted only a few times. This chain connects TRBV20-1 to TRBJ2-3, with TRBD2 matching 13 bases. The CDR3 totals 16 residues. The V gene's germline CDR1 is DFQATT and CDR2 SNEGSKA (reference sequence). V lost 3 bases, J lost 2 bases, and 5 bases stayed unmatched. The CDR3 protein is CSASRLAGGYTDTQYF. The CDR3 coding sequence is TGCAGTGCTAGTAGACTAGCGGGGGGTTACACAGATACGCAGTATTTT.

The rearrangement joins TRBV6-5 to TRBJ1-2, with 7 bases matching TRBD1. V dropped 6 bases and J dropped 4; count of bases not matched to a gene: 5. Germline CDR1 reads MNHEY; CDR2 reads SVGAGI. The CDR3 extends over 13 amino acids. The CDR3 here is CASRDRDSYGYTF. The CDR3 bases are TGTGCCAGCAGAGACAGGGATAGCTATGGCTACACCTTC.

This clonotype came up a few times. The V call is TRBV19, the J call TRBJ2-1; 8 bases align to TRBD2. V was clipped by 3 bases and J by 5 bases; unmatched bases: 3. The length of the CDR3 is 14 residues. Germline loops: CDR1 LNHDA, CDR2 SQIVND (reference sequence). DNA of the CDR3: TGTGCCAGTAGTATGGGACTAGGAGACAATGAGCAGTTCTTC. Translation: CASSMGLGDNEQFF.